This T cell receptor (beta chain) was found in a study of CD8+CD57+ T cells in acquired aplastic anemia. At the level of the study: Sorted CD4+ and CD8+ cells gave a mean 3.2 ug DNA, range about 0.19 to 27.4 ug.

The table lists this clonotype with many counts. Its antigen is undetermined. Genomic DNA constituted the template upon which TCR beta VDJ and CDR3 profiling was performed. One entry per CDR3 protein, called by TCRdb with MiXCR from the reads. The sample has 50,000 to 70,000 distinct CDR3 sequences, less than 65% seen once. This CDR3 comprises 15 residues. Trimming took 2 bases from V and 6 from J; bases not matched to a gene: 7. Germline V lookup: CDR1 MNHEY, CDR2 SVGEGT. General observations from the study: Between the patient and control groups, CD8+ Simpson's diversity did not differ significantly.

The clonotype was recovered from a human donor in good health, serving as a control. Sequences were obtained from sorted CD4+, CD8+, or CD8+CD57+ T cells (not recorded which) from PBMCs. This chain joins TRBV6-2 or TRBV6-3 and TRBJ1-5; TRBD1 aligns across 7 bases. This chain's CDR3 is CASSYTTGFGQPQHF. In DNA form, the CDR3 reads TGTGCCAGCAGTTACACGACAGGGTTCGGTCAGCCCCAGCATTTT.